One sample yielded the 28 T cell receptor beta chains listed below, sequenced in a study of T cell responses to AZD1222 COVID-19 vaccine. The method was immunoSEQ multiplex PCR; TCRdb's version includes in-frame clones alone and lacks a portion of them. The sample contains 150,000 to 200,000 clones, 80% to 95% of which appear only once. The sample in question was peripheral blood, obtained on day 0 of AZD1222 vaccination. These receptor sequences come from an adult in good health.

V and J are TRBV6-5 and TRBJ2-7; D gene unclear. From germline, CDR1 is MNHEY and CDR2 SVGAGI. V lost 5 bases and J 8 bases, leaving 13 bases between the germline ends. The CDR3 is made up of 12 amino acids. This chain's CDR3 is CASSPDMTQQYF. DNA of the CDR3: TGTGCCAGCAGTCCCGACATGACTCAGCAGTACTTC.

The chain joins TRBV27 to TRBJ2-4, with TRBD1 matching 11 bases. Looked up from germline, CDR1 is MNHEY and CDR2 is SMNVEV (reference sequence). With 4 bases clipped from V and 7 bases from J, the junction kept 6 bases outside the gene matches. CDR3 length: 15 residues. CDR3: CASSSGQGAYNIQYF. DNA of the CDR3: TGTGCCAGCAGTTCCGGACAGGGGGCTTATAACATTCAGTACTTC.

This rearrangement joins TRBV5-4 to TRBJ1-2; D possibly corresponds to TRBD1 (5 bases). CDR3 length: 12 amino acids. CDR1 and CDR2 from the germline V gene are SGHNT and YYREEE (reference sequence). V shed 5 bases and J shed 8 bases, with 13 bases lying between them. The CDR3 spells CASSGVKGGYTF. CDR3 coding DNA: TGTGCCAGCAGTGGTGTAAAGGGGGGCTACACCTTC.

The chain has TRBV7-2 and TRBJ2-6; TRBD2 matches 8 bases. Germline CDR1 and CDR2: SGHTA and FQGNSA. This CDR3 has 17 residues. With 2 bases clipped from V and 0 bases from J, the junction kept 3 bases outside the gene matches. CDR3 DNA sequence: TGTGCCAGCAGCTTAACGGGGGGGAACTCTGGGGCCAACGTCCTGACTTTC. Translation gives CASSLTGGNSGANVLTF.

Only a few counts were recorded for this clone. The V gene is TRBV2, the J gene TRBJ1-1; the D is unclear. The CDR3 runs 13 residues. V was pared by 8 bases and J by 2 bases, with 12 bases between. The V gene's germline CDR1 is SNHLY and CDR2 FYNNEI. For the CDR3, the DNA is TGTGCCAGCGATGAAGGCAGTAACACTGAAGCTTTCTTT. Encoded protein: CASDEGSNTEAFF.

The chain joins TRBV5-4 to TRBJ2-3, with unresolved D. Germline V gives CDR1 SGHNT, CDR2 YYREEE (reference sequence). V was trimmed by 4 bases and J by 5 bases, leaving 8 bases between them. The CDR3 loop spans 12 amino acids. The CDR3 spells CASSENRDTQYF. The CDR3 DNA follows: TGTGCCAGCAGCGAAAACAGAGATACGCAGTATTTT.

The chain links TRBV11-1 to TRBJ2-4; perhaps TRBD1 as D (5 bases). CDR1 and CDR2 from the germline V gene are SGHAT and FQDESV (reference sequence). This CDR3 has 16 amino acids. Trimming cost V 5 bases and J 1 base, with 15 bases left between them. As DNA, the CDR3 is TGTGCCAGCAGCGACTCCTACAGGTTTGCCAAAAACATTCAGTACTTC. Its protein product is CASSDSYRFAKNIQYF.

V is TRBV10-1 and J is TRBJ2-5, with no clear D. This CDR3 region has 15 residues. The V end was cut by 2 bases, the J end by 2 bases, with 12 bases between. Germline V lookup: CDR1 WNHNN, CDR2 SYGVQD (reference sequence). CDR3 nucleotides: TGCGCCAGCAGTGAGGGCGGCTTAACTCAAGAGACCCAGTACTTC. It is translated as CASSEGGLTQETQYF.

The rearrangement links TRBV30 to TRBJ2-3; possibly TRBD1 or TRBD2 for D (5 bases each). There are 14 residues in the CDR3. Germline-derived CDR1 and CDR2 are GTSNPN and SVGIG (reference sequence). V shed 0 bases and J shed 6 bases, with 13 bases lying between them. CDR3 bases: TGTGCCTGGAGTGTAGGGACCACTGTGGATACGCAGTATTTT. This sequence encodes CAWSVGTTVDTQYF.

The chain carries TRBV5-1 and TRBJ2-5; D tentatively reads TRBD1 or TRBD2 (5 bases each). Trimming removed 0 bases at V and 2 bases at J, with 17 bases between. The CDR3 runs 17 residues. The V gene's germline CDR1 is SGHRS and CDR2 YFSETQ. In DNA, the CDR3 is TGCGCCAGCAGCTTGGCCGAGGGTCCGCGGACACAAGAGACCCAGTACTTC. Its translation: CASSLAEGPRTQETQYF.

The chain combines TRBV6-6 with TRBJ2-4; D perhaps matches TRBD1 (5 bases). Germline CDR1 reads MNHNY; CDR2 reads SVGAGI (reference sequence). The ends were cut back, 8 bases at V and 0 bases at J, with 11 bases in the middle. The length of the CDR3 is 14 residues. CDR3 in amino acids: CASRGQGAKNIQYF. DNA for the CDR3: TGTGCCAGCCGAGGCCAGGGAGCCAAAAACATTCAGTACTTC.

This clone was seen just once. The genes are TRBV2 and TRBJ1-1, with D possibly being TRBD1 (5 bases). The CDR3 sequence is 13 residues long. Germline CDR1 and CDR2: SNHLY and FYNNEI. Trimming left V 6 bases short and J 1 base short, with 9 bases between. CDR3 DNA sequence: TGTGCCAGCAGCTCCGGACAGAACACTGAAGCTTTCTTT. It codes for CASSSGQNTEAFF.

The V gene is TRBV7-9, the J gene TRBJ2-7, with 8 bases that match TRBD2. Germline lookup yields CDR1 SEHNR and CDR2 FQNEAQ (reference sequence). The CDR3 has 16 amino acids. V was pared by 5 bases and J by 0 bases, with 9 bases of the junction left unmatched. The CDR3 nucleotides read TGTGCCAGCAGCCCTGGGATCGGGGGGGTCTCCTACGAGCAGTACTTC. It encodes CASSPGIGGVSYEQYF.

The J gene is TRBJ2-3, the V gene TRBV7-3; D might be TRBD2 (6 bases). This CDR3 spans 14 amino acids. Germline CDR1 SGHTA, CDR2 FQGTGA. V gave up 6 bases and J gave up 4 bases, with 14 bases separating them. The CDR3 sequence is CASSELAPPDTQYF. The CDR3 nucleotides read TGTGCCAGCAGTGAACTAGCCCCCCCAGATACGCAGTATTTT.

CDR3 protein: CASSSDRDQKLFF. DNA of the CDR3: TGTGCCAGCAGCTCCGACAGGGACCAAAAACTGTTTTTT. The J gene is TRBJ1-4, the V gene TRBV7-3; 7 bases map to TRBD1. V was clipped by 4 bases and J by 9 bases; unmatched bases: 5. Germline CDR1 and CDR2: SGHTA and FQGTGA. This CDR3 contains 13 residues.

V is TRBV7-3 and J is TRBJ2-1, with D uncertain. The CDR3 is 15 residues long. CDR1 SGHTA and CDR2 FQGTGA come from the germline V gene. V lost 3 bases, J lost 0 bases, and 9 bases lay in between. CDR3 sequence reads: CASSLKMGSYNEQFF. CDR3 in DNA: TGTGCCAGCAGCTTGAAAATGGGCTCCTACAATGAGCAGTTCTTC.

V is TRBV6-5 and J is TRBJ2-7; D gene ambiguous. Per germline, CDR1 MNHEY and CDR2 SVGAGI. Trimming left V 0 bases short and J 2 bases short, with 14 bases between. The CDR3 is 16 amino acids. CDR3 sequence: CASSYSGEVAAYEQYF. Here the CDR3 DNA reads TGTGCCAGCAGTTACTCCGGAGAGGTTGCGGCCTACGAGCAGTACTTC.

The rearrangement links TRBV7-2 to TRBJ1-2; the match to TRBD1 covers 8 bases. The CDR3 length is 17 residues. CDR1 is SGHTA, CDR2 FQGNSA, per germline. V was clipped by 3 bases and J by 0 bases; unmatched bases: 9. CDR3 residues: CASSLTGAPSTNYGYTF. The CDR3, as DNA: TGTGCCAGCAGCTTGACAGGGGCTCCTTCTACTAACTATGGCTACACCTTC.

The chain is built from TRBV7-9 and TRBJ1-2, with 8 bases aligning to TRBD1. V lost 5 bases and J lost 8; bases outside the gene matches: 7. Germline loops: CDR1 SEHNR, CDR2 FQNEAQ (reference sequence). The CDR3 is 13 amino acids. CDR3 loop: CASSLGTGQGYTF. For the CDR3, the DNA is TGTGCCAGCAGCCTAGGGACAGGTCAAGGCTACACCTTC.

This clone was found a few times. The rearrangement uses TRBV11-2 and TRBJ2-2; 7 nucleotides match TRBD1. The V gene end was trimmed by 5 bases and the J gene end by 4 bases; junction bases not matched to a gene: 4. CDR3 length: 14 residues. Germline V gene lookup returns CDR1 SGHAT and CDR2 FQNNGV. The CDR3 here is CASSRRQGTGELFF. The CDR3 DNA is TGTGCCAGCAGCAGACGACAGGGCACCGGGGAGCTGTTTTTT.

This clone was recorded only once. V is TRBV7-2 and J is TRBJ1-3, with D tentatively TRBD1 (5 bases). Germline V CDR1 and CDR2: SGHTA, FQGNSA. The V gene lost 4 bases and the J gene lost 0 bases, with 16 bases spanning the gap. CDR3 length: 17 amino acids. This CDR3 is CASSSVLGPDSGNTIYF. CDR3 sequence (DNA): TGTGCCAGCAGCTCGGTATTGGGACCCGACTCTGGAAACACCATATATTTT.

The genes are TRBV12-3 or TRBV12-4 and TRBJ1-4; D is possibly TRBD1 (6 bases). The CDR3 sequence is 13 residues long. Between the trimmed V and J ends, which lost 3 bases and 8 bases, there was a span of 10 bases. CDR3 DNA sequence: TGTGCCAGCAGTTTCGGGGGCAGCGAAAAACTGTTTTTT. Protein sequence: CASSFGGSEKLFF.

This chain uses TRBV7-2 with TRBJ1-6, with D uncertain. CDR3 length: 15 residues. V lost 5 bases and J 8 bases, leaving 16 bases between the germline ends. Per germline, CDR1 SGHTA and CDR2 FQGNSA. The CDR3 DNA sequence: TGTGCCAGCAGCGTAGGAAGATGGGGTTATTCACCCCTCCACTTT. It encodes CASSVGRWGYSPLHF.

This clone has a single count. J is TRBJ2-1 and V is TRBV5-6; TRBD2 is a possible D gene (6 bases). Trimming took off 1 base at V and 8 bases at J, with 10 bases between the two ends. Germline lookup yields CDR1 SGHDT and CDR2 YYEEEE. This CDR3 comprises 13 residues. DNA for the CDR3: TGTGCCAGCAGCTTGCGGGAGCTCTATGAGCAGTTCTTC. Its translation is CASSLRELYEQFF.

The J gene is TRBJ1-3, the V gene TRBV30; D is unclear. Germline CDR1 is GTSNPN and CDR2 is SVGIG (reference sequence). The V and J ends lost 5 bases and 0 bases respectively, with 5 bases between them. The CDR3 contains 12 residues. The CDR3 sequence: CAWGHSGNTIYF. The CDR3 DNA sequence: TGTGCCTGGGGGCACTCTGGAAACACCATATATTTT.

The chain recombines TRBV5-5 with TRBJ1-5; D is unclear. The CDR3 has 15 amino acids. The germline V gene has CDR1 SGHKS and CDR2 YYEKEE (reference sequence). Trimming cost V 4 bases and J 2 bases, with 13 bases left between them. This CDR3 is CASSPRWSGNQPQHF. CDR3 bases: TGTGCCAGCAGCCCAAGGTGGTCGGGCAATCAGCCCCAGCATTTT.

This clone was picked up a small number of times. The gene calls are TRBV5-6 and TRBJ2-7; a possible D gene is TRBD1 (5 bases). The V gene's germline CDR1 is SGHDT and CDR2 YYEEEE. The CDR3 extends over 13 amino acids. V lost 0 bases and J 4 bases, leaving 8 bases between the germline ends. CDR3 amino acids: CASSLAQDYEQYF. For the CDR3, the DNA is TGTGCCAGCAGCTTGGCACAGGATTACGAGCAGTACTTC.

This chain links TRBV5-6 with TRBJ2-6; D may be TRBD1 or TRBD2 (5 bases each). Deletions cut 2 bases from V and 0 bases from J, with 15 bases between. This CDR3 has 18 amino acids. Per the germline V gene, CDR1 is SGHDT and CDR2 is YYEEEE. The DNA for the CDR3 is TGTGCCAGCAGCTTACTCGCAGGGAGCAGCTCTGGGGCCAACGTCCTGACTTTC. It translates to CASSLLAGSSSGANVLTF. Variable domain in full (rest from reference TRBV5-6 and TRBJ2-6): DAGVTQSPTHLIKTRGQQVTLRCSPKSGHDTVSWYQQALGQGPQFIFQYYEEEERQRGNFPDRFSGHQFPNYSSELNVNALLLGDSALYLCASSLLAGSSSGANVLTFGAGSRLTVL.